One sample yielded the 18 T cell receptor beta chains listed below, sequenced in a study of CD8 T cells in ankylosing spondylitis. Study-level results: Seemingly characteristic of ankylosing spondylitis blood was a TCR beta motif consisting of under 10 highly homologous variants.

These TCRs' antigens remain unknown. Using its own MiXCR run on the 5' RACE reads, TCRdb lists one record per CDR3 protein. In the table there are under 950,000 distinct CDR3 sequences, roughly 19% of which are singletons. Sequences were obtained from blood, either unsorted or a sorted T cell fraction (not recorded which). Every receptor here comes from a male donor with ankylosing spondylitis.

This clonotype was detected many times. J is TRBJ2-3 and V is TRBV5-1; D possibly corresponds to TRBD1 (5 bases). Germline lookup yields CDR1 SGHRS and CDR2 YFSETQ. The V and J ends lost 0 bases and 0 bases respectively, with 8 bases between them. The length of the CDR3 is 15 residues. CDR3 residues: CASSLGYRSTDTQYF. DNA of the CDR3: TGCGCCAGCAGCTTGGGCTACAGGAGCACAGATACGCAGTATTTT.

J is TRBJ2-2 and V is TRBV11-2; 11 bases align to TRBD2. This CDR3 has 16 amino acids. The germline gives CDR1 SGHAT, CDR2 FQNNGV. Losses at the gene ends were 6 bases for V and 5 bases for J; bases not matched to a gene: 8. CDR3 sequence: CASRPLAGVGTGELFF. CDR3 coding DNA: TGTGCCAGCAGGCCACTAGCGGGAGTAGGAACCGGGGAGCTGTTTTTT.

This chain uses TRBV5-1 with TRBJ1-1, with 10 nucleotides matching TRBD1. Trimming at V came to 4 bases and at J to 5 bases, leaving 8 bases not matched to a gene. This CDR3 spans 15 amino acids. Germline V gene sequence: CDR1 SGHRS, CDR2 YFSETQ. The CDR3 nucleotides read TGCGCCAGCAGCCCCCTAGACAGGGGGCGAACTGAAGCTTTCTTT. Amino acids: CASSPLDRGRTEAFF. Complete variable domain (other parts from reference TRBV5-1 and TRBJ1-1): KAGVTQTPRYLIKTRGQQVTLSCSPISGHRSVSWYQQTPGQGLQFLFEYFSETQRNKGNFPGRFSGRQFSNSRSEMNVSTLELGDSALYLCASSPLDRGRTEAFFGQGTRLTVV.

V gene TRBV20-1 combines with J gene TRBJ2-7; maybe TRBD1 (6 bases). The CDR3 contains 14 residues. Trimming cost V 1 base and J 2 bases, with 12 bases left between them. CDR1 and CDR2 (germline): DFQATT, SNEGSKA (reference sequence). CDR3 DNA: TGCAGTGCTAGAGCCGGGGACACTCCCTACGAGCAGTACTTC. Translating gives CSARAGDTPYEQYF.

This clonotype was counted ten times or more. The gene calls are TRBV12-3 or TRBV12-4 and TRBJ2-2, with TRBD2 as a possible D gene (6 bases). V was trimmed by 4 bases and J by 0 bases, leaving 9 bases between them. The CDR3 runs 15 residues. In DNA, the CDR3 is TGTGCCAGCAGTTACGGGACTCCGAACACCGGGGAGCTGTTTTTT. Its translation is CASSYGTPNTGELFF.

The chain recombines TRBV28 with TRBJ2-7, with a possible D match to TRBD2 (5 bases). Germline V CDR1 and CDR2: MDHEN, SYDVKM. The CDR3 totals 12 residues. V was cut by 8 bases and J by 1 base, with 9 bases left in between. The CDR3 DNA sequence: TGTGCCAGCGGGTGGAGGTCCTACGAGCAGTACTTC. Amino acids: CASGWRSYEQYF.

The chain uses TRBV7-2 and TRBJ2-3, with 9 positions matching TRBD2. The germline V gene encodes CDR1 SGHTA and CDR2 FQGNSA. This CDR3 region has 17 residues. J was trimmed by 4 bases and V by 5 bases; bases with no gene match: 13. The CDR3, as DNA: TGTGCCAGCAGCCCCCAAATCCGAGCGGGAGGTCCAGATACGCAGTATTTT. Its translation is CASSPQIRAGGPDTQYF.

The V and J genes are TRBV6-5 and TRBJ2-1; 8 bases align to TRBD2. From germline, CDR1 is MNHEY and CDR2 SVGAGI. The CDR3 consists of 14 residues. Trimming took 0 bases from V and 6 from J; bases not matched to a gene: 1. CDR3 region: CASSYSGGVNEQFF. CDR3 sequence (DNA): TGTGCCAGCAGTTACTCCGGGGGGGTCAATGAGCAGTTCTTC.

This clonotype was counted between two and nine times. The chain links TRBV7-6 to TRBJ2-1; perhaps TRBD1 as D (5 bases). This CDR3 is 16 amino acids long. Germline CDR1 SGHVS, CDR2 FNYEAQ. V was cut by 5 bases and J by 6 bases, with 20 bases left in between. The CDR3 region has the DNA TGTGCCAGCAGCAATGAGTTGGGGCGGTTGGGCAATGAGCAGTTCTTC. Translated: CASSNELGRLGNEQFF. Drawing the rest from reference TRBV7-6 and TRBJ2-1, the complete variable domain is GAGVSQSPRYKVTKRGQDVALRCDPISGHVSLYWYRQALGQGPEFLTYFNYEAQQDKSGLPNDRFSAERPEGSISTLTIQRTEQRDSAMYRCASSNELGRLGNEQFFGPGTRLTVL.

This clonotype was found a few times. The rearrangement joins TRBV7-2 to TRBJ1-3; TRBD1 matches at 7 bases. Germline values: CDR1 SGHTA, CDR2 FQGNSA. With 1 base clipped from V and 8 bases from J, the junction kept 2 bases outside the gene matches. The CDR3 consists of 13 residues. The CDR3 sequence is CASSLGQGYTIYF. The CDR3 coding sequence is TGTGCCAGCAGCTTAGGACAGGGATACACCATATATTTT.

This clonotype came up a few times. The V gene is TRBV5-1, the J gene TRBJ2-2; TRBD1 matches 7 bases. Germline V gene lookup returns CDR1 SGHRS and CDR2 YFSETQ. V lost 4 bases to trimming and J lost 8 bases; unmatched junction nucleotides: 8. CDR3 length equals 14 residues. CDR3 residues: CASSPLRGPGELFF. The CDR3 DNA reads as TGCGCCAGCAGCCCCTTGAGGGGGCCAGGGGAGCTGTTTTTT. The full variable domain, with the rest looked up from reference TRBV5-1 and TRBJ2-2, is KAGVTQTPRYLIKTRGQQVTLSCSPISGHRSVSWYQQTPGQGLQFLFEYFSETQRNKGNFPGRFSGRQFSNSRSEMNVSTLELGDSALYLCASSPLRGPGELFFGEGSRLTVL.

The CDR3 is CASSQGSVNTGELFF. The DNA for the CDR3 is TGCGCCAGCAGCCAAGGCAGCGTGAACACCGGGGAGCTGTTTTTT. This chain joins TRBV4-1 and TRBJ2-2; D call uncertain. Germline lookup yields CDR1 MGHRA and CDR2 YSYEKL. Trimming took 1 base from V and 1 from J, leaving 7 bases between them. The CDR3 loop spans 15 amino acids.

This clonotype was detected only a few times. V and J are TRBV12-3 or TRBV12-4 and TRBJ2-1; no clear D. With 5 bases removed from V and 0 bases from J, the gap between germline ends came to 11 bases. This CDR3 is 15 amino acids long. The CDR3 loop is CASSPYRSSYNEQFF. The CDR3, as DNA: TGTGCCAGCAGTCCTTACCGAAGCTCCTACAATGAGCAGTTCTTC.

The chain joins TRBV27 to TRBJ1-2, with 7 positions matching TRBD1. This CDR3 region has 15 residues. In germline, CDR1 is MNHEY, CDR2 SMNVEV (reference sequence). The V and J ends lost 4 bases and 0 bases, in that order; junction bases with no gene match: 5. CDR3 loop: CASSSGTVSNYGYTF. CDR3 DNA: TGTGCCAGCAGTTCAGGGACAGTTTCTAACTATGGCTACACCTTC.

This clonotype was counted only a few times. As DNA, the CDR3 is TGCAGTGCTAGGACCCGGAGAGGAGGGGATGAGCAGTTCTTC. It is translated as CSARTRRGGDEQFF. The rearrangement links TRBV20-1 to TRBJ2-1; a possible D gene is TRBD2 (6 bases). Germline V gene sequence: CDR1 DFQATT, CDR2 SNEGSKA (reference sequence). Between the trimmed V and J ends, which lost 3 bases and 8 bases, there was a span of 17 bases. The CDR3 contains 14 residues.

This sequence joins TRBV25-1 and TRBJ2-1; D may correspond to TRBD1 or TRBD2 (6 bases each). V was trimmed by 5 bases and J by 6 bases, leaving 17 bases between them. Germline V CDR1 and CDR2: MGHDK, SYGVNS. The CDR3 sequence is 15 residues long. The CDR3 coding sequence is TGTGCCAGCAGTACCAGGCGGGACACGTCCAATGAGCAGTTCTTC. Protein product: CASSTRRDTSNEQFF.

This clonotype was counted ten times or more. V and J are TRBV5-1 and TRBJ1-1; tentative D call: TRBD1 (5 bases). V was trimmed by 4 bases and J by 4 bases, leaving 14 bases between them. This CDR3 is built from 14 residues. From germline, CDR1 is SGHRS and CDR2 YFSETQ. In nucleotides, the CDR3 is TGCGCCAGCAGCCCTACCCCAGGGTTCACTGAAGCTTTCTTT. The encoded protein is CASSPTPGFTEAFF.

This chain connects TRBV13 to TRBJ1-1; 9 bases agree with TRBD1. With 4 bases clipped from V and 6 bases from J, the junction kept 12 bases outside the gene matches. This CDR3 has 16 residues. Germline lookup yields CDR1 PRHDT and CDR2 FYEKMQ (reference sequence). CDR3 bases: TGTGCCAGCAGCTCGGGACAGGGTTTGGGATGGCCTGAAGCTTTCTTT. This codes for CASSSGQGLGWPEAFF.